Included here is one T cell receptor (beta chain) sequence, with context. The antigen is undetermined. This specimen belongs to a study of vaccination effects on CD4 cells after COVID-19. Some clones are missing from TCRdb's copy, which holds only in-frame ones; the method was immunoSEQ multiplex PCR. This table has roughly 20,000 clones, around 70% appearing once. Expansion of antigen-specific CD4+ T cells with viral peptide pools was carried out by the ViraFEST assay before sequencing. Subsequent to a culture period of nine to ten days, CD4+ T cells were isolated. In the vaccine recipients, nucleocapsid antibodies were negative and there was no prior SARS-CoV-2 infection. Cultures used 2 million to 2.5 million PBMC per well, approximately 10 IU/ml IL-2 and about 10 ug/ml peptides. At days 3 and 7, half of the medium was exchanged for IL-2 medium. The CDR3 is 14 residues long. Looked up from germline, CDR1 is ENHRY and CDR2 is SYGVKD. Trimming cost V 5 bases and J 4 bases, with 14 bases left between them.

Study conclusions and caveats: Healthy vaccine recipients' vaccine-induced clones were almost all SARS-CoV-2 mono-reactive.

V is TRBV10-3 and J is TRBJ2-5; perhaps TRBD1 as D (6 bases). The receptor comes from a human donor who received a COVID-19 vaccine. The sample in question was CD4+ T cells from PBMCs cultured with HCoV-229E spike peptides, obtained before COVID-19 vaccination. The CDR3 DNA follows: TGTGCCATCAGTTTAACAGGGAGTGGAGAGACCCAGTACTTC. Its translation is CAISLTGSGETQYF.